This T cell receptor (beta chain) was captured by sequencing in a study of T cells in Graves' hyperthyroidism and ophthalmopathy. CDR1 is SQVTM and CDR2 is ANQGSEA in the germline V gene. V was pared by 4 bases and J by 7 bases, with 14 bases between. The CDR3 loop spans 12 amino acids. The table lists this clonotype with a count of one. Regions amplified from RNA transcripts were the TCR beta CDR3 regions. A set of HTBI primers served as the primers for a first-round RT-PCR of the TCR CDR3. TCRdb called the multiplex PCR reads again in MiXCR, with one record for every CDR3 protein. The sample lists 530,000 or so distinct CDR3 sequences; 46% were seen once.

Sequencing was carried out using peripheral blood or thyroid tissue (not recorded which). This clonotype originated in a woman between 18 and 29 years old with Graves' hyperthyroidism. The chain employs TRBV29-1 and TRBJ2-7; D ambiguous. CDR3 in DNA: TGCAGCGTTGTAGGTAGCTACAATGAGCAGTACTTC. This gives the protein CSVVGSYNEQYF.